This T cell receptor beta chain came from a study of T cells expressing NK-cell markers. Whole-study context: Sequenced donors, eight in total, included seven who were HCMV-seropositive and one who was seronegative.

TCRdb reprocessed the 5' RACE reads, with one entry per CDR3 protein and no DNA. Recorded for this sample: about 150,000 distinct CDR3 sequences. Per the germline V gene, CDR1 is SEHNR and CDR2 is FQNEAQ (reference sequence). This CDR3 has 12 amino acids. The sample comprised blood T cells: a sorted CD56 or NKG2C T cell subset, CD4+ or CD8+ T cells, or bulk PBMC T cells (not recorded which). The sequence came from a man aged 18 to 29 in good health. The chain has TRBV7-9 and TRBJ2-7; TCRdb lists TRBD2, though no DNA is available to test this call. This CDR3 reads CASSLTRNEQYF. Complete variable domain (other parts from reference TRBV7-9 and TRBJ2-7): DTGVSQNPRHKITKRGQNVTFRCDPISEHNRLYWYRQTLGQGPEFLTYFQNEAQLEKSRLLSDRFSAERPKGSFSTLEIQRTEQGDSAMYLCASSLTRNEQYFGPGTRLTVT.